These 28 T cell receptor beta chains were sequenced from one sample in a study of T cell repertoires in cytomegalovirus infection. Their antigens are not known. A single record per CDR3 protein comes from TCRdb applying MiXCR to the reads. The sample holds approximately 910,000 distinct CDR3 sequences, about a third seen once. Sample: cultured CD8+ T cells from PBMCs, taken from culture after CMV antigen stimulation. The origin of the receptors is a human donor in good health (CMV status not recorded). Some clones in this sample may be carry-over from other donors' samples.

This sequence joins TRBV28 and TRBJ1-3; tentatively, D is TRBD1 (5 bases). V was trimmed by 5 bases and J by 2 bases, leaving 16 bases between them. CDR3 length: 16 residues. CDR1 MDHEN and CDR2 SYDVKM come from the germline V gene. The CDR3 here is CASSPNTGLAGNTIYF. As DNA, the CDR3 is TGTGCCAGCAGTCCCAATACAGGCTTAGCTGGAAACACCATATATTTT.

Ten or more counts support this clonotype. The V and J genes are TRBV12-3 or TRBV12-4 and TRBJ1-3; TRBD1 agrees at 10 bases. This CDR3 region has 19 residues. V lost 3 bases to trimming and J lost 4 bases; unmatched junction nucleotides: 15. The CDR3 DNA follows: TGTGCCAGCAGTTTCCCGGGGACAGGGGTGTTTTCGGAGGGAAACACCATATATTTT. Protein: CASSFPGTGVFSEGNTIYF.

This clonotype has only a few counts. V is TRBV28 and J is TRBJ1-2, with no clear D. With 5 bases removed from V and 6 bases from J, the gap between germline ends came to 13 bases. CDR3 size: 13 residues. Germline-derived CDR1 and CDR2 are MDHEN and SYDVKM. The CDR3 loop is CASSPHSGDGYTF. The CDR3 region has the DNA TGTGCCAGCAGTCCACACTCTGGAGATGGCTACACCTTC.

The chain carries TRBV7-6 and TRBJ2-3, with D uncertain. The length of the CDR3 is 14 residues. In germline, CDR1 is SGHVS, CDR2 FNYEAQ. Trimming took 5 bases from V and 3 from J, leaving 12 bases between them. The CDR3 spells CASSGLGPTDTQYF. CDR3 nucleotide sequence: TGTGCCAGCAGCGGGCTAGGCCCGACAGATACGCAGTATTTT.

The CDR3 region has the DNA TGTGCCAGCACTCCTGGGGGGGTACAAGAGACCCAGTACTTC. Amino acid sequence: CASTPGGVQETQYF. This chain uses TRBV7-6 with TRBJ2-5; 7 bases map to TRBD2. The V gene's germline CDR1 is SGHVS and CDR2 FNYEAQ. Unmatched junction bases numbered 7, after V lost 7 bases and J lost 2 bases. This CDR3 comprises 14 residues.

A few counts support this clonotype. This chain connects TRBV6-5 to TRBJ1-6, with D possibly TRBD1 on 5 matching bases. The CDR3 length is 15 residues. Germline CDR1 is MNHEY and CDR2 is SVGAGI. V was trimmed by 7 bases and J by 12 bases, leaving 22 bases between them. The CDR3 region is CASNPGRGMNRPLHF. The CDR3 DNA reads TGTGCCAGCAACCCAGGACGGGGGATGAATAGACCCCTCCACTTT.

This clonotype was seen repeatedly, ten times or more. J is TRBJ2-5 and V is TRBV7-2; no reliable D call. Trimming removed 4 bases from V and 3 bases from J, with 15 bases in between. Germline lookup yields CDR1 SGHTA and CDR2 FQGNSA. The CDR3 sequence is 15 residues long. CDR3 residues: CASSSIRVPKETQYF. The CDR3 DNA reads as TGTGCCAGCAGCTCGATCCGGGTCCCCAAAGAGACCCAGTACTTC.

This CDR3 reads CASSEWAAGGPNEKLFF. The CDR3 DNA reads as TGTGCCAGCAGTGAGTGGGCGGCAGGGGGACCTAATGAAAAACTGTTTTTT. The chain joins TRBV2 to TRBJ1-4; 7 bases line up with TRBD1. This CDR3 contains 17 residues. Germline CDR1 SNHLY, CDR2 FYNNEI. V shed 3 bases and J 3 bases; nucleotides not matched to a gene: 10. The full variable domain, completed using reference TRBV2 and TRBJ1-4, is EPEVTQTPSHQVTQMGQEVILRCVPISNHLYFYWYRQILGQKVEFLVSFYNNEISEKSEIFDDQFSVERPDGSNFTLKIRSTKLEDSAMYFCASSEWAAGGPNEKLFFGSGTQLSVL.

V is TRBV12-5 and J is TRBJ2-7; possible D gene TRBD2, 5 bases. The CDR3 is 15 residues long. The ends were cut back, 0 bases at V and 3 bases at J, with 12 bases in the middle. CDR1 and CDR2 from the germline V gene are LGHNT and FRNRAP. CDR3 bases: TGTGCTAGTGGTTTGGTACGTGGTACTAGCTACGAGCAGTACTTC. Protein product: CASGLVRGTSYEQYF.

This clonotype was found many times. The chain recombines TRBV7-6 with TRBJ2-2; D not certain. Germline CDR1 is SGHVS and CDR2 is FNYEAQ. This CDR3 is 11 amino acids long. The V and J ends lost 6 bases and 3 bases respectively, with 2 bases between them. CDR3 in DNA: TGTGCCAGCAGTTACACCGGGGAGCTGTTTTTT. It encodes CASSYTGELFF.

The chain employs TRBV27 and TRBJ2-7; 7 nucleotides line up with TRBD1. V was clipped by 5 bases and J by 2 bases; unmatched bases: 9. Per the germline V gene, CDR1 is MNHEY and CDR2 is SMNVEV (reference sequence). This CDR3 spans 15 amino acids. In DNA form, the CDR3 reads TGTGCCAGCAGTCCGAAACAGGGGCCCGCCTACGAGCAGTACGTC. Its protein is CASSPKQGPAYEQYV.

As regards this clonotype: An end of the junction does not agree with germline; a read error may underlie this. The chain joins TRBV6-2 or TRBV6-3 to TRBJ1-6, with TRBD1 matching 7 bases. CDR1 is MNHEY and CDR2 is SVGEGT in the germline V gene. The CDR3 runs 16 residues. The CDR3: CASRPIGTDRDSPPHF. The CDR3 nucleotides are TGTGCCAGCAGACCCATAGGGACAGACCGGGATTCACCCCCCCACTTT.

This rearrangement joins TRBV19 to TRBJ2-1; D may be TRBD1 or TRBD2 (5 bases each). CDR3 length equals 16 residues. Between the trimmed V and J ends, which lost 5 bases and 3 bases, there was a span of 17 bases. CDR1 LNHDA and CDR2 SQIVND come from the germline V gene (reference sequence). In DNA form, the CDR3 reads TGTGCCAGTAGTCCCTCTCGAATGGGGGTCTACAATGAGCAGTTCTTC. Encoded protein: CASSPSRMGVYNEQFF.

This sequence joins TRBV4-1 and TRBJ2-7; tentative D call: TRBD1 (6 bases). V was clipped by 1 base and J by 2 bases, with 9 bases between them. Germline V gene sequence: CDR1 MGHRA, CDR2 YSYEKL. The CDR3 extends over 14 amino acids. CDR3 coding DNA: TGCGCCAGCAGCCAAGTATCAGGGGCCTACGAGCAGTACTTC. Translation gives CASSQVSGAYEQYF.

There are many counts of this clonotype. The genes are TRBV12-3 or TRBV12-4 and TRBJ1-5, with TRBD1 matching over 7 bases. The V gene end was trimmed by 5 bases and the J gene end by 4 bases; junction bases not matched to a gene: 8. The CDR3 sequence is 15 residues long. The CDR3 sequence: CASSPPGGGNQPQHF. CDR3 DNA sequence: TGTGCCAGCAGTCCCCCAGGGGGGGGAAATCAGCCCCAGCATTTT.

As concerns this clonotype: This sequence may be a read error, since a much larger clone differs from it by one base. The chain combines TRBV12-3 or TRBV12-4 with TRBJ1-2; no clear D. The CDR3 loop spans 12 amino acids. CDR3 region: CVSSLSNYGYTF. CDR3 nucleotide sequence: TGTGTCAGCAGTCTATCTAACTATGGCTACACCTTC.

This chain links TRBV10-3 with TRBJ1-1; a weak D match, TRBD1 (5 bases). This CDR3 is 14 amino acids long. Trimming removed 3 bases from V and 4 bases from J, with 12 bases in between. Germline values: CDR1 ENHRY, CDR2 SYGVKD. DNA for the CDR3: TGTGCCATCAGTGAACCGGGCGGGGGCACTGAAGCTTTCTTT. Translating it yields CAISEPGGGTEAFF.

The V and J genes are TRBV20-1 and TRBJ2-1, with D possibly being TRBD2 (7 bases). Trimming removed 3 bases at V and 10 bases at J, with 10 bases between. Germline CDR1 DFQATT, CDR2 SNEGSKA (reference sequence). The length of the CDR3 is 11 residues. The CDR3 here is CSARGGREQFF. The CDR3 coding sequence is TGCAGTGCTAGGGGGGGGCGCGAGCAGTTCTTC.

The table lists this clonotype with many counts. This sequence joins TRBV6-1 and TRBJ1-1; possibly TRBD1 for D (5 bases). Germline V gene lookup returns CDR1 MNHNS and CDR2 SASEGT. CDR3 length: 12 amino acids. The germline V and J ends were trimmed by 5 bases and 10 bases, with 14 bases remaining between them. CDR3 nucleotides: TGTGCCAGCAGTTTACCTCTCGGGGGAGCTTTCTTT. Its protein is CASSLPLGGAFF.

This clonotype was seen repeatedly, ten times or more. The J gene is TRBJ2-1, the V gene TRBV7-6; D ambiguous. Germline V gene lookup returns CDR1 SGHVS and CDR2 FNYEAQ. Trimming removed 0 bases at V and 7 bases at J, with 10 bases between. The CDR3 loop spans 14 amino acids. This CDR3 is CASSLATPGNEQFF. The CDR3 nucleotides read TGTGCCAGCAGCTTAGCCACCCCGGGTAATGAGCAGTTCTTC.

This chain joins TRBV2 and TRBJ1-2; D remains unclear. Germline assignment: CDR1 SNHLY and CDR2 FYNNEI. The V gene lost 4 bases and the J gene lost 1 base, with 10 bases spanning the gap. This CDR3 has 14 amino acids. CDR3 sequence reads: CASSARDRNYGYTF. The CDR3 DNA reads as TGTGCCAGCAGTGCACGGGATCGTAACTATGGCTACACCTTC.

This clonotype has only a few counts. The DNA for the CDR3 is TGTGCCAGCAGTCCCCAGGGGGGGTCTGGGGCCAACGTCCTGACTTTC. Protein product: CASSPQGGSGANVLTF. The V and J genes are TRBV27 and TRBJ2-6; D tentatively reads TRBD1 or TRBD2 (7 bases each). This CDR3 is built from 16 residues. With 5 bases removed from V and 1 base from J, the gap between germline ends came to 12 bases. The germline gives CDR1 MNHEY, CDR2 SMNVEV (reference sequence).

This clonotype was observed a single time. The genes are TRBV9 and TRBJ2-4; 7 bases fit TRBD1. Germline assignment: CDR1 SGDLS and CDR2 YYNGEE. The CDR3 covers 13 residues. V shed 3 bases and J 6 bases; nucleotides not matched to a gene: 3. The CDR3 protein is CASSGDSRNIQYF. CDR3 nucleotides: TGTGCCAGCAGCGGGGACAGTCGAAACATTCAGTACTTC.

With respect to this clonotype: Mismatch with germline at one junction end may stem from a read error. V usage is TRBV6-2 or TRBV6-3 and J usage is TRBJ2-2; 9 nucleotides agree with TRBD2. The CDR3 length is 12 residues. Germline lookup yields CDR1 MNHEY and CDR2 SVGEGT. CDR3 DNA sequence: TGCTTAGCGGGGGAGAACACCGGGGAGCTGTTTTTT. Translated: CLAGENTGELFF.

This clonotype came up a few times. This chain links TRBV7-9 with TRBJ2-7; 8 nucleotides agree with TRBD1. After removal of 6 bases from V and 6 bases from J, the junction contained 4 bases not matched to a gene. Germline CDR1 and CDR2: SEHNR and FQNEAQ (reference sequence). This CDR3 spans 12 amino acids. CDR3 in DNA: TGTGCCAGCAGAGCCGACAGGGGCGAGCAGTACTTC. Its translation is CASRADRGEQYF. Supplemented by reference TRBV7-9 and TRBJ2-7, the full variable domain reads DTGVSQNPRHKITKRGQNVTFRCDPISEHNRLYWYRQTLGQGPEFLTYFQNEAQLEKSRLLSDRFSAERPKGSFSTLEIQRTEQGDSAMYLCASRADRGEQYFGPGTRLTVT.

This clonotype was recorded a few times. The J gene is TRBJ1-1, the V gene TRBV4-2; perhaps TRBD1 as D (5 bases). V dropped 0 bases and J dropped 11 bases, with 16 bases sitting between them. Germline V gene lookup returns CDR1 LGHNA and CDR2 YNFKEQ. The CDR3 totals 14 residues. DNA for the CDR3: TGTGCCAGCAGCCAAGATATTAGGGGCCGAGGGGCTTTCTTT. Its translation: CASSQDIRGRGAFF.

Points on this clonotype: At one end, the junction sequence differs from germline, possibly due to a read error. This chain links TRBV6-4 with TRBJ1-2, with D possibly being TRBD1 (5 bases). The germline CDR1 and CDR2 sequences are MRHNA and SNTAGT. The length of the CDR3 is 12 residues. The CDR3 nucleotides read TGCGCCAGCATCGGGGGAGGCACGAGCTACACCTTC. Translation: CASIGGGTSYTF.

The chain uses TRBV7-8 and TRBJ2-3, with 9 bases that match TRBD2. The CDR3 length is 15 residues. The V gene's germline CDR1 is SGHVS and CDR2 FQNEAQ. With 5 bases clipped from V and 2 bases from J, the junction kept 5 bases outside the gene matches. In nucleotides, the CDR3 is TGTGCCAGCAGCACCTGGACTAGCGACACAGATACGCAGTATTTT. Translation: CASSTWTSDTDTQYF.